This T cell receptor (beta chain) was sequenced for a study of cytomegalovirus exposure and HLA in healthy donors. A multiplex PCR was run with 60 Vbeta primers and 13 Jbeta primers. Here immunoSEQ multiplex PCR was the method, and the copy in TCRdb shows in-frame clones only, minus some. This sample has about 120,000 clones; around four fifths occur once, and the top ten carry 7.3%. Worth noting for this clone: Its antigen is still unknown.

General study results and limits: Another analysis was done later, and it associated around 16,000 TCR beta sequences with HLA alleles at 0.05 false discovery rate.

The V end lost 0 bases, the J end lost 0 bases, and 10 bases lay between the germline ends. There are 15 residues in the CDR3. Germline V gives CDR1 SGDLS, CDR2 YYNGEE. The sequenced sample consisted of PBMCs. This chain links TRBV9 with TRBJ2-7; D is unclear. The sequence came from a male donor in good health and CMV-seronegative. This CDR3 reads CASSVASAGSYEQYF. The CDR3 nucleotides are TGTGCCAGCAGCGTAGCTTCGGCAGGCTCCTACGAGCAGTACTTC.